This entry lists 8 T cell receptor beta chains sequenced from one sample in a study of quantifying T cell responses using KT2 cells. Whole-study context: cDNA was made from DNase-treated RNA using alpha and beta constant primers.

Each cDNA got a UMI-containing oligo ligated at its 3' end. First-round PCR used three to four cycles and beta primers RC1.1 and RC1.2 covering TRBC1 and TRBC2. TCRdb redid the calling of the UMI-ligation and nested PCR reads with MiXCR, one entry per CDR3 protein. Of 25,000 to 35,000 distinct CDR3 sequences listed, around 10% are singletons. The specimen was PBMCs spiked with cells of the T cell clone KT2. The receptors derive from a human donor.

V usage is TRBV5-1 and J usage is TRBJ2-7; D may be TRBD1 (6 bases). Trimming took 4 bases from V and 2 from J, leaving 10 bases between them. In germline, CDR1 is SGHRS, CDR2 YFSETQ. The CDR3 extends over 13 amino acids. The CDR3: CASSPGTTYEQYF. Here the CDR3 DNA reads TGCGCCAGCAGCCCGGGGACAACCTACGAGCAGTACTTC.

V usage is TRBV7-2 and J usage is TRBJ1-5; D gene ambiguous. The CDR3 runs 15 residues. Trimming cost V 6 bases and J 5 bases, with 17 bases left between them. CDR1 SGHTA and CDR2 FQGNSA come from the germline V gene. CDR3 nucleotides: TGTGCCAGCAGTTCTGAGGGTTTCCTAGATCAGCCCCAGCATTTT. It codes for CASSSEGFLDQPQHF.

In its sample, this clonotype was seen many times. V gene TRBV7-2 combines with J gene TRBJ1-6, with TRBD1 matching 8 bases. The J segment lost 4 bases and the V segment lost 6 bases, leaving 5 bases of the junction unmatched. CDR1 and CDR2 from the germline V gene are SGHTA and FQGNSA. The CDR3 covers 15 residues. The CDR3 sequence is CASRTGTGYNSPLHF. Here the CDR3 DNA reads TGTGCCAGCAGGACCGGGACAGGTTATAATTCACCCCTCCACTTT.

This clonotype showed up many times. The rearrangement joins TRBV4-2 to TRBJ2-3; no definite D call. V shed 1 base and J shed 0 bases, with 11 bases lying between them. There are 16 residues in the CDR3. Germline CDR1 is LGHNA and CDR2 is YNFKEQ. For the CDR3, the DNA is TGTGCCAGCAGCCAAGGACCCTCACCCAGCACAGATACGCAGTATTTT. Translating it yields CASSQGPSPSTDTQYF.

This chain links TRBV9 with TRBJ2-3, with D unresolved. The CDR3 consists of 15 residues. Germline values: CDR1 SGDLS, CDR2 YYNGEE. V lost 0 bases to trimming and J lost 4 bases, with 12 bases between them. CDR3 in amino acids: CASSVVGQAPDTQYF. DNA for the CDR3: TGTGCCAGCAGCGTAGTAGGGCAGGCGCCAGATACGCAGTATTTT.

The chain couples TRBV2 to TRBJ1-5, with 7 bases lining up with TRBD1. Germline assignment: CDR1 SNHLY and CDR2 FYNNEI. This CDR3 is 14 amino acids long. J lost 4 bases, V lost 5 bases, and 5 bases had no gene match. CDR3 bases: TGTGCCAGCAGTATGGGACAGAATAATCAGCCCCAGCATTTT. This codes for CASSMGQNNQPQHF. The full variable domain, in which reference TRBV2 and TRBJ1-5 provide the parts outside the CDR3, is EPEVTQTPSHQVTQMGQEVILRCVPISNHLYFYWYRQILGQKVEFLVSFYNNEISEKSEIFDDQFSVERPDGSNFTLKIRSTKLEDSAMYFCASSMGQNNQPQHFGDGTRLSIL.

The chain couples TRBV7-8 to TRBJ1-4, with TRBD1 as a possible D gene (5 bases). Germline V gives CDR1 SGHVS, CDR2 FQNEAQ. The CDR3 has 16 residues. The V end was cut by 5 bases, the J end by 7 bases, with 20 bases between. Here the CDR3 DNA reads TGTGCCAGCAGCCCCCAGCCGGGGGTAGGGAGTGAAAAACTGTTTTTT. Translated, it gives CASSPQPGVGSEKLFF.

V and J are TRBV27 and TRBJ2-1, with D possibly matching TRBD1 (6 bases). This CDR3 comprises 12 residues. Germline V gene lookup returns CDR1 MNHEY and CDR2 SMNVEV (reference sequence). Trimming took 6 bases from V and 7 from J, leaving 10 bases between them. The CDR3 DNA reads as TGTGCCAGCAGGGAACAGGGAAATGAGCAGTTCTTC. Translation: CASREQGNEQFF.